This entry is about one T cell receptor beta chain. Its antigen is not identified. These data belong to a study of T cell repertoires in cytomegalovirus infection. Study in general: It was the public TCR beta signatures that indicated both CMV infection and matching HLA type. Findings and caveats of the study: The study found HLA-C-restricted CMV-specific TCR beta clonotypes dominating the ex vivo response.

With 5 bases removed from V and 7 bases from J, the gap between germline ends came to 7 bases. This CDR3 region has 11 residues. The germline V gene has CDR1 MNHEY and CDR2 SMNVEV (reference sequence). Via MiXCR, TCRdb re-called the reads, giving one row per CDR3 protein. The repertoire includes tens of thousands of distinct CDR3 sequences, around 21% of them detected once, and about 69% sits in the top ten. The J gene is TRBJ2-3, the V gene TRBV27; no reliable D call. The input for sequencing was CD8+ T cells from cultured PBMCs, taken from culture after CMV antigen stimulation. The receptor was isolated from a human donor in good health (CMV status not recorded). Some clones in this sample may be carry-over from other donors' samples. Here the CDR3 reads CASSTDNTQYF. The CDR3, as DNA: TGTGCCAGCAGTACCGACAATACGCAGTATTTT.